This T cell receptor (beta chain) was sequenced in a study of cytomegalovirus exposure and HLA in healthy donors. Broader study findings: Association of roughly 18,000 TCR beta sequences with HLA alleles was found at 0.05 false discovery rate in a later analysis. Among TCR beta chains, those listed as cytomegalovirus-associated numbered some 170. Follow-up analysis seemed to connect common viral pathogens with several of the most significant clusters identified.

Germline loops: CDR1 SEHNR, CDR2 FQNEAQ (reference sequence). V lost 5 bases, J lost 0 bases, and 19 bases lay in between. The CDR3 covers 17 residues. As to this clone: Its antigen remains unidentified.

The PCR contained 60 Vbeta and 13 Jbeta primers. TCRdb's copy holds only in-frame clones and misses some; the assay was immunoSEQ multiplex PCR. The sample lists about 180,000 clones, 70% to 80% occurring once. This chain links TRBV7-9 with TRBJ1-1, with a tentative D call TRBD1 (6 bases). Sequencing was carried out using PBMCs. The source is a male donor in good health and CMV-seronegative. CDR3 loop: CASSLTKMDSMNTEAFF. DNA for the CDR3: TGTGCCAGCAGCCTAACAAAAATGGACAGCATGAACACTGAAGCTTTCTTT.